These 16 T cell receptor beta chains share one sample of origin, sequenced in a study of T cells expressing NK-cell markers. TCRdb re-called the 5' RACE reads, yielding one record per CDR3 amino acid sequence without DNA. This listing includes fewer than 400,000 distinct CDR3 sequences. Sequences were obtained from blood T cells: a sorted CD56 or NKG2C T cell subset, CD4+ or CD8+ T cells, or bulk PBMC T cells (not recorded which). The receptors here all came from a woman between 45 and 60 years old in good health.

The chain recombines TRBV6-2 or TRBV6-3 with TRBJ2-6; TCRdb names TRBD1, which stays unverified in the absence of DNA. The CDR3 sequence is 17 residues long. Looked up from germline, CDR1 is MNHEY and CDR2 is SVGEGT. CDR3 sequence: CASSYPVGGPGANVLTF.

The chain recombines TRBV7-9 with TRBJ2-5; with no DNA, the TCRdb D assignment of TRBD1 cannot be verified. The germline gives CDR1 SEHNR, CDR2 FQNEAQ (reference sequence). This CDR3 spans 15 amino acids. CDR3 sequence: CASSLGTGAGETQYF.

J is TRBJ2-3 and V is TRBV5-1; absent DNA, TCRdb's TRBD1 call cannot be checked. Germline assignment: CDR1 SGHRS and CDR2 YFSETQ. The CDR3 consists of 17 residues. The CDR3: CASSLRTGSGGADTQYF.

The CDR3 is CSVGGGGGTDTQYF. The V and J genes are TRBV29-1 and TRBJ2-3; TCRdb's D call of TRBD2 is untestable without DNA. Germline V gene lookup returns CDR1 SQVTM and CDR2 ANQGSEA. This CDR3 has 14 residues.

The CDR3 region is CASSFQPVTGKGDTEAFF. The chain employs TRBV5-1 and TRBJ1-1; TCRdb returns TRBD1, unconfirmable since there is no DNA. The CDR3 runs 18 residues. Germline values: CDR1 SGHRS, CDR2 YFSETQ. The full variable domain, its missing parts supplied by reference TRBV5-1 and TRBJ1-1, is KAGVTQTPRYLIKTRGQQVTLSCSPISGHRSVSWYQQTPGQGLQFLFEYFSETQRNKGNFPGRFSGRQFSNSRSEMNVSTLELGDSALYLCASSFQPVTGKGDTEAFFGQGTRLTVV.

The chain combines TRBV27 with TRBJ2-7. CDR1 is MNHEY and CDR2 is SMNVEV in the germline V gene (reference sequence). There are 12 residues in the CDR3. The CDR3 protein is CASSFGSGEQYF.

V gene TRBV7-9 combines with J gene TRBJ2-7. The CDR3 covers 14 residues. Germline CDR1 and CDR2: SEHNR and FQNEAQ (reference sequence). The CDR3 protein is CASSFRHSSYEQYF.

The CDR3 loop is CASSHRQGKTSGNQDTQYF. The V and J genes are TRBV14 and TRBJ2-3; the TCRdb D gene call, TRBD2, has no DNA to confirm it. CDR3 length equals 19 residues. Germline CDR1 SGHDN, CDR2 FVKESK.

The chain has TRBV5-1 and TRBJ2-7; the D gene TCRdb calls, TRBD1, cannot be checked with no DNA. The CDR3 covers 15 residues. In germline, CDR1 is SGHRS, CDR2 YFSETQ. The CDR3 loop is CASSYGTGSLYEQYF.

The gene calls are TRBV25-1 and TRBJ2-1; the TCRdb call, TRBD2, lacks DNA for checking. The CDR3 is made up of 14 amino acids. CDR1 and CDR2 from the germline V gene are MGHDK and SYGVNS. The CDR3 protein is CASSESASGNEQFF.

The chain links TRBV11-3 to TRBJ2-3. Germline lookup yields CDR1 SGHNT and CDR2 YENEEA. The length of the CDR3 is 13 residues. CDR3 sequence reads: CASSLVNTDTQYF.

The chain joins TRBV5-6 to TRBJ2-1; TCRdb picks TRBD2, but there is no DNA to check that call. The CDR3 length is 14 residues. Germline V lookup: CDR1 SGHDT, CDR2 YYEEEE. Here the CDR3 reads CASSFPSGSHEQFF. Full variable domain (outside the CDR3, taken from reference TRBV5-6 and TRBJ2-1): DAGVTQSPTHLIKTRGQQVTLRCSPKSGHDTVSWYQQALGQGPQFIFQYYEEEERQRGNFPDRFSGHQFPNYSSELNVNALLLGDSALYLCASSFPSGSHEQFFGPGTRLTVL.

The chain links TRBV5-5 to TRBJ1-4; TCRdb returns TRBD1, unconfirmable since there is no DNA. From germline, CDR1 is SGHKS and CDR2 YYEKEE (reference sequence). This CDR3 comprises 13 residues. The CDR3 sequence is CASSSPDNEKLFF.

The chain has TRBV24-1 and TRBJ2-1; the D call from TCRdb, TRBD2, cannot be confirmed without DNA. The CDR3 extends over 14 amino acids. From germline, CDR1 is KGHDR and CDR2 SFDVKD. The CDR3 reads CATSWTSGSNEQFF.

V gene TRBV7-6 combines with J gene TRBJ2-1; TCRdb indicates TRBD1, and absent DNA this call remains unverified. CDR1 is SGHVS and CDR2 is FNYEAQ in the germline V gene. CDR3 size: 13 residues. CDR3 region: CASSHSPGNEQFF.

V and J are TRBV11-3 and TRBJ2-5; without DNA, the TCRdb call of TRBD2 cannot be checked. CDR1 and CDR2 from the germline V gene are SGHNT and YENEEA. The CDR3 extends over 16 amino acids. The CDR3 loop is CASSLGSGPTQETQYF.